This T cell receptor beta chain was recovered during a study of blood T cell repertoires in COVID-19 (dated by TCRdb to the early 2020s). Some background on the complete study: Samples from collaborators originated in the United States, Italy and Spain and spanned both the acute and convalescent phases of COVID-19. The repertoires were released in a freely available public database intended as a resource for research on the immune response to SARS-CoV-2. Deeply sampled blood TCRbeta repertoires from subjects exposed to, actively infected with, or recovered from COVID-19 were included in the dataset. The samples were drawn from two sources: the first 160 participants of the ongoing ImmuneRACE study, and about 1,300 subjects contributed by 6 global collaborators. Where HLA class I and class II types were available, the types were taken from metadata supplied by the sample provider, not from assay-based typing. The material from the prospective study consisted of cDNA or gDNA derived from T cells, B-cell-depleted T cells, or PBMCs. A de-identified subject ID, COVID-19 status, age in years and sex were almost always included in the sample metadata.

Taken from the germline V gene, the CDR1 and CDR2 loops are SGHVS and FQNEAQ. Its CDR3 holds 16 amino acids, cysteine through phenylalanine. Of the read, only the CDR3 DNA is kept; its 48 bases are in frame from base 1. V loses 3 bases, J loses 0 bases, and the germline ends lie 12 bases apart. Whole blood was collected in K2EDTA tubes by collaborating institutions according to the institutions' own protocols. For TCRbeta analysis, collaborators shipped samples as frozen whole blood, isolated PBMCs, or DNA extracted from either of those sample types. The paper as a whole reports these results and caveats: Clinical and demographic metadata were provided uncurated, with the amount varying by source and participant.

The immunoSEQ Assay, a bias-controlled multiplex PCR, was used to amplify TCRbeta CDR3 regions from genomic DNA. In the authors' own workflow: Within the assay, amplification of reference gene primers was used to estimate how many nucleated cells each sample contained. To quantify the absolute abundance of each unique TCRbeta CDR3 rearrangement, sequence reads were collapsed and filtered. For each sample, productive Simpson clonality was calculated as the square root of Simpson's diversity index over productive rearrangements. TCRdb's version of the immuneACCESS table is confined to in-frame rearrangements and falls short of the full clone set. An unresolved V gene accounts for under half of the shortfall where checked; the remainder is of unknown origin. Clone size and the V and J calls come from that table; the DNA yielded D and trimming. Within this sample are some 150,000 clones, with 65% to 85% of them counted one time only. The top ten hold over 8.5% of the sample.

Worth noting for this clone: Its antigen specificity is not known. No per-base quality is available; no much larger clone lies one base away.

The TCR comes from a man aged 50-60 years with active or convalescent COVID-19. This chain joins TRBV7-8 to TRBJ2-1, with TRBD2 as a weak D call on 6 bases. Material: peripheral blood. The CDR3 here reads CASSFGAGNSYNEQFF. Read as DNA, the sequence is TGTGCCAGCAGCTTTGGGGCGGGAAACTCCTACAATGAGCAGTTCTTC.